This TCR beta chain comes out of a study of identifying expanded T cells in peripheral blood. Study-wide results and limits: Differentially abundant clones: around 1.2 between replicates, 15 to 17 at about 13 days, less than 20 at four. Across healthy donors, higher total template counts meant significantly greater roughly 2-week count variance.

Healthy donors had no documented immune events, such as infections, while sampled. Generated by immunoSEQ multiplex PCR, the TCRdb table keeps only in-frame clones and is missing some. The table records tens of thousands of clones, over 75% of them present only once. V lost 0 bases and J lost 7, with 21 bases in between. Germline V CDR1 and CDR2: GTSNPN, SVGIG (reference sequence). CDR3 length equals 16 residues. Note on this clone: What it binds is not known.

The origin of this receptor is a person aged 18 to 75 in good health. The chain carries TRBV30 and TRBJ1-2, with D tentatively TRBD1 (6 bases). What was sequenced was blood. The DNA of the CDR3 is TGTGCCTGGAGTGTACAGGGAAGTGCAGGGCTGGCTGGCTACACCTTC. Protein sequence: CAWSVQGSAGLAGYTF.